This T cell receptor beta chain was captured by sequencing in a study of human T cells and chemical hapten exposure. As the library was built, unique molecular identifiers were attached to individual cDNA molecules. In TCRdb, the RACE reads were re-called with MiXCR into one record per CDR3 protein. Of 250,000 or so distinct CDR3 sequences in the sample, approximately 8.4% were seen once. This clonotype has just a few counts. V dropped 4 bases and J dropped 2 bases, with 12 bases sitting between them. The CDR3 covers 14 residues. Germline V gives CDR1 LGHNA, CDR2 YSLEER. Time point meaning: pre-sensitization, week 0. As to treatment: therapeutic diphenylcyclopropenone sensitization with weekly scalp DPC. Donors were 18 to 70-year-old alopecia patients suitable for DPC.

The sequencing here drew on whole blood, taken in connection with sensitization to the hapten diphenylcyclopropenone (DPC). The chain joins TRBV4-3 to TRBJ2-7; possibly TRBD1 for D (5 bases). The receptor's source is a woman in her 40s with alopecia areata. Some clones in this sample may be carry-over from other donors' samples. The CDR3 loop reads CASSPSTAAYEQYF. Written as DNA, the CDR3 is TGCGCCAGCAGCCCGTCGACAGCCGCCTACGAGCAGTACTTC.